The entry below describes one T cell receptor beta chain. Germline V lookup: CDR1 MDHEN, CDR2 SYDVKM. This CDR3 contains 11 residues. Trimming shortened V by 5 bases and J by 14 bases, and 13 bases separated the two germline ends. The assay was immunoSEQ multiplex PCR, and TCRdb's table has in-frame clones only and misses some. This sample yields some 29,000 clones, of which about 80% are seen a single time; less than 50% belongs to the top ten. This sample stems from a study of blood T cell repertoires in COVID-19. This TCR was sampled from a man aged 65-85 years with acute or convalescent COVID-19. The source material was peripheral blood. The V gene is TRBV28, the J gene TRBJ2-1, with a weak D call TRBD2 (5 bases). This CDR3 reads CASSSTRMEFF. The CDR3 DNA reads TGTGCCAGCAGTAGTACTAGGATGGAGTTCTTC. The whole variable domain, filled in from reference TRBV28 and TRBJ2-1, reads DVKVTQSSRYLVKRTGEKVFLECVQDMDHENMFWYRQDPGLGLRLIYFSYDVKMKEKGDIPEGYSVSREKKERFSLILESASTNQTSMYLCASSSTRMEFFGPGTRLTVL.